These T cell receptor beta chains were read from a single sample in a study of cytomegalovirus exposure and HLA in healthy donors. Only in-frame clones appear in the TCRdb table, and some are missing; sequencing was by immunoSEQ multiplex PCR. The sample includes around 130,000 clones, around 83% of them seen just once. Sequences were obtained from PBMCs. The receptors stem from a human donor in good health. Both conserved end residues are part of each CDR3. The D gene is left open where the match is weak. For some rows the clone size is stated as once, few or many, or as a class when expanded; others skip it.

j_call	v_call	clone_size	d_call	cdr3_aa	cdr3_nt
TRBJ2-3	TRBV2	-	TRBD1	CASSVRPGQITDTQYF	TGTGCCAGCAGTGTACGTCCGGGACAGATCACAGATACGCAGTATTTT
TRBJ1-1	TRBV6-1	-	TRBD1	CASSEVGTAAEAFF	TGTGCCAGCAGTGAGGTCGGGACAGCTGCTGAAGCTTTCTTT
TRBJ1-6	TRBV2	-	-	CASSEPSENSPLHF	TGTGCCAGCAGTGAACCATCAGAAAATTCACCCCTCCACTTT
TRBJ2-5	TRBV6-1	-	-	CASSPGGLEETQYF	TGTGCCAGCAGTCCCGGGGGGCTTGAAGAGACCCAGTACTTC
TRBJ1-5	TRBV4-2	-	-	CASSLASNQPQHF	TGTGCCAGCAGCTTGGCTAGCAATCAGCCCCAGCATTTT
TRBJ2-2	TRBV19	once	-	CASSPMGAGELFF	TGTGCCAGTAGCCCGATGGGAGCCGGGGAGCTGTTTTTT
TRBJ1-5	TRBV7-8	-	-	CASSLDGRGGNQPQHF	TGTGCCAGCAGCTTAGATGGCAGGGGAGGCAATCAGCCCCAGCATTTT
TRBJ2-5	TRBV7-9	-	-	CSSTPNSPHPQETQYF	TGTTCCAGCACCCCCAACAGCCCGCACCCCCAAGAGACCCAGTACTTC
TRBJ1-5	TRBV5-8	-	-	CASSQETGTQPQHF	TGTGCCAGCAGCCAGGAAACAGGGACTCAGCCCCAGCATTTT
TRBJ2-3	TRBV6-1	-	TRBD2	CASKILAGSTDTQYF	TGTGCCAGTAAGATACTAGCGGGTAGCACAGATACGCAGTATTTT
TRBJ1-5	TRBV7-8	few	TRBD1	CASSRDPTGNNQPQHF	TGTGCCAGCAGCAGGGACCCGACAGGGAACAATCAGCCCCAGCATTTT
TRBJ1-1	TRBV28	-	-	CASSGGSWNTEAFF	TGTGCCAGCAGTGGGGGCAGTTGGAACACTGAAGCTTTCTTT
TRBJ1-4	TRBV13	-	-	CASSSGQEGIEKLFF	TGTGCCAGCAGCTCCGGACAAGAAGGGATTGAAAAACTGTTTTTT
TRBJ2-1	TRBV28	-	TRBD1	CASSFDRGADNEQFF	TGTGCCAGCAGTTTCGACAGGGGAGCCGACAATGAGCAGTTCTTC
TRBJ2-1	TRBV9	once	-	CASSVDWTSYNEQFF	TGTGCCAGCAGCGTAGACTGGACTTCCTACAATGAGCAGTTCTTC
TRBJ1-1	TRBV5-1	few	-	CASRTRPVGRGTEAFF	TGCGCCAGCAGAACAAGACCGGTGGGCAGGGGAACTGAAGCTTTCTTT
TRBJ1-2	TRBV28	-	-	CASSLMLVRGTNYGYTF	TGTGCCAGCAGTTTAATGTTGGTACGGGGTACTAACTATGGCTACACCTTC
TRBJ2-5	TRBV19	-	-	CASSIFKGSYEQYF	TGTGCCAGTAGTATTTTCAAGGGGTCGTATGAGCAGTACTTC
TRBJ2-7	TRBV5-6	-	-	CASSPLSSSPYEQYF	TGTGCCAGCAGCCCTTTAAGCTCTTCGCCCTACGAGCAGTACTTC
TRBJ1-2	TRBV7-9	-	-	CASSLAGTLYGYTF	TGTGCCAGCAGCTTAGCGGGGACACTCTATGGCTACACCTTC
TRBJ1-5	TRBV6-5	-	-	CASSDQDSTPPQHF	TGTGCCAGCAGTGACCAGGACAGTACCCCGCCCCAGCATTTT
TRBJ2-1	TRBV10-1	once	-	CASSVRGSNEQFF	TGCGCCAGCAGTGTCCGTGGGAGCAATGAGCAGTTCTTC
TRBJ2-3	TRBV14	-	-	CASSQGGLSPTDTQYF	TGTGCCAGCAGCCAAGGAGGCCTATCCCCCACAGATACGCAGTATTTT
TRBJ2-5	TRBV7-7	-	TRBD2	CASSADAGEETQYF	TGTGCTAGCAGCGCCGATGCGGGGGAAGAGACCCAGTACTTC
TRBJ1-5	TRBV5-6	-	TRBD1	CASSPDRGGSGAQHF	TGTGCCAGCAGCCCGGACAGGGGCGGCAGTGGAGCCCAGCATTTT
TRBJ1-6	TRBV4-2	-	-	CASSHLNSPLHF	TGTGCCAGCAGCCACCTCAATTCACCCCTCCACTTT
TRBJ1-5	TRBV6-1	once	TRBD1	CASRWTGEGNQPQHF	TGTGCCAGCAGGTGGACAGGGGAGGGCAATCAGCCCCAGCATTTT
TRBJ1-2	TRBV6-4	-	-	CASSARQVHF	TGTGCCAGCAGTGCTCGACAGGTGCACTTC
TRBJ2-4	TRBV27	-	-	CASWHLTGDIQYF	TGTGCCAGCTGGCACCTAACCGGGGACATTCAGTACTTC
TRBJ2-2	TRBV29-1	-	TRBD1	CSGSTTGATGELFF	TGCAGCGGGAGCACTACAGGGGCTACCGGGGAGCTGTTTTTT
TRBJ2-7	TRBV5-1	-	TRBD1	CASSLPSGQGYEQYF	TGCGCCAGCAGCTTACCCTCGGGACAGGGTTACGAGCAGTACTTC
TRBJ2-2	TRBV2	-	TRBD2	CASSGRLAPGELFF	TGTGCCAGCAGTGGCCGACTAGCACCCGGGGAGCTGTTTTTT
TRBJ2-7	TRBV5-6	-	TRBD2	CASSIAGASYEQYF	TGTGCCAGCAGCATAGCGGGGGCCTCCTACGAGCAGTACTTC